These 16 T cell receptor beta chains were all obtained from the same sample, sequenced in a study of shared clonotypes between healthy human individuals. TCRdb's copy holds only in-frame clones and misses some; the assay was immunoSEQ multiplex PCR. The sample has about 2.2 million clones; around 93% are singletons. Naive-designated CD8 cells lacked CD45RO, were positively enriched for CCR7, and omitted terminally differentiated effector memory CD45RA+ cells. Source material: naive CD8+ T cells from PBMCs. These TCRs come from a man younger than 35 in good health. Some clones in this sample may be carry-over from other donors' samples.

To note about this clone: Different DNA sequences within this sample yield the same CDR3. The rearrangement joins TRBV19 to TRBJ2-7; maybe TRBD1 (7 bases). The CDR3 length is 14 residues. CDR1 and CDR2 from the germline V gene are LNHDA and SQIVND (reference sequence). V was trimmed by 1 base and J by 2 bases, leaving 9 bases between them. DNA for the CDR3: TGTGCCAGTAGTATAGGGAGGGGGCCCTACGAGCAGTACTTC. It is translated as CASSIGRGPYEQYF.

This clone was seen a single time. Other DNA sequences in this sample translate to the same CDR3. The gene calls are TRBV9 and TRBJ2-2; 7 bases line up with TRBD1. CDR1 is SGDLS and CDR2 is YYNGEE in the germline V gene. Trimming took 6 bases from V and 1 from J; bases not matched to a gene: 6. The CDR3 sequence is 15 residues long. The CDR3 nucleotides are TGTGCCAGCAAAGAATCAGGGGGGAACACCGGGGAGCTGTTTTTT. Protein product: CASKESGGNTGELFF.

This chain joins TRBV9 and TRBJ2-7, with TRBD2 as a possible D gene (6 bases). This CDR3 comprises 14 residues. V was trimmed by 4 bases and J by 3 bases, leaving 14 bases between them. CDR1 and CDR2 (germline): SGDLS, YYNGEE. Here the CDR3 DNA reads TGTGCCAGCAGCCTGCCGGGAGCAGGCTACGAGCAGTACTTC. Amino acid sequence: CASSLPGAGYEQYF.

The chain links TRBV7-8 to TRBJ2-5, with D possibly TRBD1 on 6 matching bases. V dropped 1 base and J dropped 5 bases, with 20 bases sitting between them. The CDR3 sequence is 17 residues long. Per the germline V gene, CDR1 is SGHVS and CDR2 is FQNEAQ. The CDR3 sequence: CASSLVTKPGQGETQYF. The CDR3 DNA sequence: TGTGCCAGCAGCTTAGTTACTAAACCAGGCCAGGGGGAGACCCAGTACTTC.

This CDR3 reads CASSPETTYSYEQYF. As DNA, the CDR3 is TGCGCCAGCAGCCCCGAAACGACATACTCCTACGAGCAGTACTTC. The chain has TRBV5-1 and TRBJ2-7; D is unresolved. There are 15 residues in the CDR3. The V end lost 4 bases, the J end lost 0 bases, and 14 bases lay between the germline ends. The germline gives CDR1 SGHRS, CDR2 YFSETQ.

V and J are TRBV18 and TRBJ2-7; TRBD1 matches 7 bases. The J segment lost 2 bases and the V segment lost 3 bases, leaving 4 bases of the junction unmatched. Germline CDR1 and CDR2: KGHSH and LQKENI. The CDR3 is 14 amino acids. The DNA of the CDR3 is TGTGCCAGCTCACCTCCAGGGGGAACCTACGAGCAGTACTTC. Its protein product is CASSPPGGTYEQYF.

This clone was detected once. The chain recombines TRBV7-9 with TRBJ1-1; D not resolved. Between the trimmed V and J ends, which lost 7 bases and 1 base, there was a span of 7 bases. Germline V gene data show CDR1 as SEHNR and CDR2 as FQNEAQ (reference sequence). CDR3 length equals 12 residues. The CDR3 loop is CASTLQNTEAFF. The CDR3 region has the DNA TGTGCCAGCACCCTCCAGAACACTGAAGCTTTCTTT.

The chain recombines TRBV11-2 with TRBJ2-7; D possibly corresponds to TRBD1 (5 bases). Deletions cut 10 bases from V and 0 bases from J, with 13 bases between. This CDR3 comprises 13 residues. CDR1 is SGHAT, CDR2 FQNNGV, per germline. CDR3 sequence (DNA): TGTGCCACTGGTAGCAGGGCCTCCTACGAGCAGTACTTC. Its protein is CATGSRASYEQYF.

The J gene is TRBJ2-7, the V gene TRBV7-2, with 13 bases lining up with TRBD2. CDR1 and CDR2 (germline): SGHTA, FQGNSA. This CDR3 has 14 residues. Trimming took 3 bases from V and 7 from J; bases not matched to a gene: 3. This CDR3 reads CASSFGLAGEEQYF. CDR3 nucleotide sequence: TGTGCCAGCAGCTTCGGACTAGCGGGAGAGGAGCAGTACTTC.

V usage is TRBV6-6 and J usage is TRBJ2-2, with a weak D call TRBD2 (5 bases). The CDR3 sequence is 14 residues long. Germline V gene sequence: CDR1 MNHNY, CDR2 SVGAGI (reference sequence). The V gene lost 1 base and the J gene lost 5 bases, with 8 bases spanning the gap. The DNA for the CDR3 is TGTGCCAGCAGTTACTTGGAGCGGACCGGGGAGCTGTTTTTT. This translates into CASSYLERTGELFF.

The chain is built from TRBV7-6 and TRBJ2-7; 11 nucleotides agree with TRBD1. Trimming cost V 2 bases and J 7 bases; bases outside gene matches: 10. CDR1 is SGHVS and CDR2 is FNYEAQ in the germline V gene. The CDR3 is 16 residues long. The CDR3 DNA reads TGTGCCAGCAGCTTACTCGAAGGACAGGGGGCTTTTGAGCAGTACTTC. Translated, it gives CASSLLEGQGAFEQYF.

This sequence joins TRBV28 and TRBJ1-1; D gene ambiguous. This CDR3 comprises 15 residues. V gave up 3 bases and J gave up 0 bases, with 11 bases separating them. Per germline, CDR1 MDHEN and CDR2 SYDVKM. CDR3 sequence: CASSFGTKMNTEAFF. DNA for the CDR3: TGTGCCAGCAGTTTTGGTACGAAAATGAACACTGAAGCTTTCTTT. Supplemented by reference TRBV28 and TRBJ1-1, the full variable domain reads DVKVTQSSRYLVKRTGEKVFLECVQDMDHENMFWYRQDPGLGLRLIYFSYDVKMKEKGDIPEGYSVSREKKERFSLILESASTNQTSMYLCASSFGTKMNTEAFFGQGTRLTVV.

The chain joins TRBV5-5 to TRBJ1-2, with D unresolved. Trimming left V 0 bases short and J 4 bases short, with 16 bases between. Germline V gene lookup returns CDR1 SGHKS and CDR2 YYEKEE (reference sequence). The CDR3 loop spans 16 amino acids. Written as DNA, the CDR3 is TGTGCCAGCAGCTTGGTATTTTTAACCAGCTCCTATGGCTACACCTTC. It encodes CASSLVFLTSSYGYTF.

The chain uses TRBV7-9 and TRBJ1-1; 8 positions match TRBD1. Looked up from germline, CDR1 is SEHNR and CDR2 is FQNEAQ (reference sequence). V shed 6 bases and J 5 bases; nucleotides not matched to a gene: 11. The CDR3 covers 15 residues. The CDR3 loop is CASRAGQGALTEAFF. The CDR3 nucleotides read TGTGCCAGCAGGGCAGGGCAGGGGGCACTAACTGAAGCTTTCTTT.

A word on this clone: Other DNA sequences in this sample translate to the same CDR3. V usage is TRBV9 and J usage is TRBJ2-3; D call uncertain. The CDR3 covers 15 residues. V gave up 0 bases and J gave up 2 bases, with 10 bases separating them. Germline lookup yields CDR1 SGDLS and CDR2 YYNGEE. This CDR3 reads CASSVGPSSTDTQYF. The CDR3 DNA sequence: TGTGCCAGCAGCGTAGGCCCAAGCTCCACAGATACGCAGTATTTT.

This clone showed up just once. At the DNA level, this CDR3 is encoded by other sequences in the same sample as well. The gene calls are TRBV27 and TRBJ2-7; D uncertain. Germline lookup yields CDR1 MNHEY and CDR2 SMNVEV (reference sequence). Trimming pared 2 bases from V and 1 base from J, leaving 6 bases between. There are 13 residues in the CDR3. The CDR3 here is CASSLARSYEQYF. Here the CDR3 DNA reads TGTGCCAGCAGTTTAGCTCGTTCCTACGAGCAGTACTTC.